This TCR beta chain is drawn from a study of T cells after yellow fever vaccination. The CDR3 extends over 15 amino acids. Trimming cost V 5 bases and J 5 bases, with 17 bases left between them. The germline V gene encodes CDR1 SGHVS and CDR2 FNYEAQ. Each CDR3 protein gets one entry after TCRdb re-called the 5' RACE reads with MiXCR. This sample has some 110,000 distinct CDR3 sequences, with 7.4% found just once. At least ten counts were recorded for this clonotype. The sample in question was CD4+ T cells sorted from PBMCs, obtained less than 11 days after the first yellow fever vaccination. This receptor was obtained from a man between 18 and 35 years old who received the YFV17D yellow fever vaccine. The chain has TRBV7-6 and TRBJ2-3; possibly TRBD1 for D (6 bases). CDR3 coding DNA: TGTGCCAGCAGCCCCCAGGTGGCAGGGGTAGATACGCAGTATTTT. Protein: CASSPQVAGVDTQYF.